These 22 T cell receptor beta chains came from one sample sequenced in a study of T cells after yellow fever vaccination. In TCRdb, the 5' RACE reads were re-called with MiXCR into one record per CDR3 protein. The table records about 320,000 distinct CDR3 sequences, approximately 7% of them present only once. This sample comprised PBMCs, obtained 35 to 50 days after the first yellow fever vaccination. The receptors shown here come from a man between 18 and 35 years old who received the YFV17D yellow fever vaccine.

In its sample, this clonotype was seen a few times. The DNA for the CDR3 is TGTGCCAGCAGTTTAGAGGGGAGGGGAGGCAATGAGCAGTTCTTC. Its translation is CASSLEGRGGNEQFF. This chain links TRBV12-3 or TRBV12-4 with TRBJ2-1; 7 bases align to TRBD2. J lost 6 bases, V lost 1 base, and 6 bases had no gene match. This CDR3 region has 15 residues.

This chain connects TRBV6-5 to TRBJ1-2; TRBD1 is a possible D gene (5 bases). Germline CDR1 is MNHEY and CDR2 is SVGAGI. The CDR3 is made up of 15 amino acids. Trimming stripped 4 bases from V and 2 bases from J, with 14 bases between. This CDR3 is CASSSLTGANYGYTF. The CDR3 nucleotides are TGTGCCAGCAGTTCATTAACAGGAGCCAACTATGGCTACACCTTC.

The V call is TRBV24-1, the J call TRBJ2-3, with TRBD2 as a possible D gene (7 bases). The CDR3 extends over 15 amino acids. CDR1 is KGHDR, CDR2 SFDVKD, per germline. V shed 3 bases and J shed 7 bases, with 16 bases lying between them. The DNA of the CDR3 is TGTGCCACCAGTGATAGGGGCGGGGGCGCGAATACGCAGTATTTT. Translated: CATSDRGGGANTQYF.

The CDR3 DNA sequence: TGTGCCAGCAGCTACCTTGCGGGGAGCACAGATACGCAGTATTTT. It specifies CASSYLAGSTDTQYF. The chain employs TRBV4-2 and TRBJ2-3; TRBD2 is a possible D gene (6 bases). The length of the CDR3 is 15 residues. CDR1 is LGHNA and CDR2 is YNFKEQ in the germline V gene. V dropped 5 bases and J dropped 0 bases, with 12 bases sitting between them.

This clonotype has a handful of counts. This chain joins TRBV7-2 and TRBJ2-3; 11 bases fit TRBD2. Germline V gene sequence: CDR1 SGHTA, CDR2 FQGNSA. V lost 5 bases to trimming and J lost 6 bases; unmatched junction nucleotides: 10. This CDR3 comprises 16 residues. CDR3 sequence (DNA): TGTGCCAGCAGCCCTTATCTAGCGGGGGGCTTGGATACGCAGTATTTT. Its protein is CASSPYLAGGLDTQYF.

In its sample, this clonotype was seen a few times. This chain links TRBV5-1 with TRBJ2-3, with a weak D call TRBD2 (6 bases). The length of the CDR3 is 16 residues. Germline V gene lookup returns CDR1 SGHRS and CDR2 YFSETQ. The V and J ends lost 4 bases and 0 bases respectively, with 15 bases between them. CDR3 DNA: TGCGCCAGCAGCGCCGGGACTTCCTTTAGCACAGATACGCAGTATTTT. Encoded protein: CASSAGTSFSTDTQYF. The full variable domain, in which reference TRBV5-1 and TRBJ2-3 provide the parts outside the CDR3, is KAGVTQTPRYLIKTRGQQVTLSCSPISGHRSVSWYQQTPGQGLQFLFEYFSETQRNKGNFPGRFSGRQFSNSRSEMNVSTLELGDSALYLCASSAGTSFSTDTQYFGPGTRLTVL.

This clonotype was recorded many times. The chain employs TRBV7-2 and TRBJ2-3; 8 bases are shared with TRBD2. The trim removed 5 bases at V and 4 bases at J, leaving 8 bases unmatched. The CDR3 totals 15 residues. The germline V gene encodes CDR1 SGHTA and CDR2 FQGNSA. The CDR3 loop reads CASSLGTSRSDTQYF. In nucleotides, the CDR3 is TGTGCCAGCAGCCTAGGGACTAGTAGATCAGATACGCAGTATTTT.

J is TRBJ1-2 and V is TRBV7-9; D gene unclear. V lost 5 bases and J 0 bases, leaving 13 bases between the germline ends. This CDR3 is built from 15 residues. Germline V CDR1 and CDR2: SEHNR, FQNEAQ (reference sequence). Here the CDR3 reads CASSQQVEANYGYTF. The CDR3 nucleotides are TGTGCCAGCAGCCAGCAGGTCGAGGCTAACTATGGCTACACCTTC.

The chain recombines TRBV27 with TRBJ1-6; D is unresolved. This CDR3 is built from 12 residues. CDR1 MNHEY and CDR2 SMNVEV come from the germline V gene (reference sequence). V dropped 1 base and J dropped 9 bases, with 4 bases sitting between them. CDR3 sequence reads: CASSLLGSPLHF. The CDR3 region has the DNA TGTGCCAGCAGTTTATTGGGTTCACCCCTCCACTTT.

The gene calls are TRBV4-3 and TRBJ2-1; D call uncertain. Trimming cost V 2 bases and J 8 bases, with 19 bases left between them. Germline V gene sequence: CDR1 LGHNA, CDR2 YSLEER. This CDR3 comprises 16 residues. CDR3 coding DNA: TGCGCCAGCAGCCAAAGGGCGAGAGATTCCGGTTATGAGCAGTTCTTC. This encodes CASSQRARDSGYEQFF.

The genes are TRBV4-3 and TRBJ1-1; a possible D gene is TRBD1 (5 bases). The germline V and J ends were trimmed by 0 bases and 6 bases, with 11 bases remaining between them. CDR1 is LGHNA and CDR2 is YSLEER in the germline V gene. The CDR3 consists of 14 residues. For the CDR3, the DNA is TGCGCCAGCAGCCAAGATGGGTGGGGCCCTGAAGCTTTCTTT. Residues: CASSQDGWGPEAFF.

The CDR3 sequence: CASSGRTTPYEQYF. CDR3 sequence (DNA): TGTGCCAGCAGTGGGCGGACAACTCCCTACGAGCAGTACTTC. This chain uses TRBV2 with TRBJ2-7; D is perhaps TRBD1 (5 bases). Trimming took off 4 bases at V and 2 bases at J, with 12 bases between the two ends. CDR3 length: 14 residues. Germline CDR1 and CDR2: SNHLY and FYNNEI.

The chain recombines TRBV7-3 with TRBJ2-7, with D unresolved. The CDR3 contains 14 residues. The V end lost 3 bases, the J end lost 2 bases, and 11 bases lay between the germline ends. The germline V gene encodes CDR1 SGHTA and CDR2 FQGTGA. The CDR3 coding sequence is TGTGCCAGCAGCTTCCCTGGGGTTGCCTACGAGCAGTACGTC. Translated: CASSFPGVAYEQYV.

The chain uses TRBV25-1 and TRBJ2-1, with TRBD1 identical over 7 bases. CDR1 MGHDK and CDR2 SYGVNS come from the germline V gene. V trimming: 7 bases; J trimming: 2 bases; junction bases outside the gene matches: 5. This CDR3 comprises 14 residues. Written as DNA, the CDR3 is TGTGCCAGCATGTTAGGGGGCCCCTACAATGAGCAGTTCTTC. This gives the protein CASMLGGPYNEQFF.

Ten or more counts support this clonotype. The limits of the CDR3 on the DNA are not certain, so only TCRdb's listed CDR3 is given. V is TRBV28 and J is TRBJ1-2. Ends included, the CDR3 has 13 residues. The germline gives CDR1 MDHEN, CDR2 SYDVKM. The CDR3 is CASSFLAAGGYTF.

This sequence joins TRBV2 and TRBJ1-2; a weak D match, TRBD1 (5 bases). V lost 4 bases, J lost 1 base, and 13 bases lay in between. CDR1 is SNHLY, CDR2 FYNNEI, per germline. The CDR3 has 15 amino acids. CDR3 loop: CASSVQGINNYGYTF. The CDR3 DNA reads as TGTGCCAGCAGTGTCCAGGGAATTAATAACTATGGCTACACCTTC.

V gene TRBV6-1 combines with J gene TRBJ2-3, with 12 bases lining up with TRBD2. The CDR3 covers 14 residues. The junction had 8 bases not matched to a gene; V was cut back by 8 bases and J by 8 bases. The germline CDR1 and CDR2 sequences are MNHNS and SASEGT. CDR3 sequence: CASCTSGGRGTQYF. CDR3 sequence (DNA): TGTGCCAGCTGCACTAGCGGGGGGCGGGGTACGCAGTATTTT.

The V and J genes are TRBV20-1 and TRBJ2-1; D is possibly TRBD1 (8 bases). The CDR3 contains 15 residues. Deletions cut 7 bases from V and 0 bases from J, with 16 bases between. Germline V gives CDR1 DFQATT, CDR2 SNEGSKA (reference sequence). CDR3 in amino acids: CSGRQGRGSYNEQFF. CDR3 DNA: TGCAGTGGGCGACAGGGGAGGGGCTCCTACAATGAGCAGTTCTTC.

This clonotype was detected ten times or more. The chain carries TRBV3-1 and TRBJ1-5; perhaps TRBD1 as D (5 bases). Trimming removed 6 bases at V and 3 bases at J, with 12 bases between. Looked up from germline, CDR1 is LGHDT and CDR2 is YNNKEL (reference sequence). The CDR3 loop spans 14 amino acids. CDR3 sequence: CASSFSGVNQPQHF. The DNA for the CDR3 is TGTGCCAGCAGTTTCTCGGGGGTCAATCAGCCCCAGCATTTT.

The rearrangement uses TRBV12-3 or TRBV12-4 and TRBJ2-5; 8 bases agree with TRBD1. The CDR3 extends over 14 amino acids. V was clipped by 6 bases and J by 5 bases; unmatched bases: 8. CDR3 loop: CASSTTGVQETQYF. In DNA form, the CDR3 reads TGTGCCAGCAGCACGACAGGGGTGCAGGAGACCCAGTACTTC.

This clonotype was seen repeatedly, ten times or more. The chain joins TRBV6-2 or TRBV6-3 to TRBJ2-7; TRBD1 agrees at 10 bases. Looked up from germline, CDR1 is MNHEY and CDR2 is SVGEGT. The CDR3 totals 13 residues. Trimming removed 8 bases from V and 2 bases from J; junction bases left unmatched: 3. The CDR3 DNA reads TGTGCCAGCGGCGGACAGGGGGCCTACGAGCAGTACTTC. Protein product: CASGGQGAYEQYF.

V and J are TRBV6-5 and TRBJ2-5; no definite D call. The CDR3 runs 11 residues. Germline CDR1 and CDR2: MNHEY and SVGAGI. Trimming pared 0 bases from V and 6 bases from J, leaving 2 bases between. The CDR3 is CASSYSKTQYF. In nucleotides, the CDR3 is TGTGCCAGCAGTTACTCGAAGACCCAGTACTTC.